This T cell receptor delta chain emerged from a study of gammadelta T cells in human blood. TCRdb re-identified clones in the RT-PCR reads via CATT. The data show hundreds of delta-chain clones, roughly 25% seen once. This CDR3 is built from 19 residues. The V gene's germline CDR1 is GEAIGNYY and CDR2 EKD. V was pared by 0 bases and J by 4 bases, with 18 bases of the junction left unmatched. With respect to this clone: TCRdb pairs this DNA with a much larger clone's protein that differs at residue 9, likely a read error; the protein shown was translated from the DNA.

The sample taken for sequencing was Vgamma9Vdelta2 gamma-delta T cells from adult blood. The chain employs TRDV2 and TRDJ1, with 8 bases matching TRDD3. The J gene is absent in TCRdb and was assigned here via DNA matching to germline. The receptor was derived from a human donor. This CDR3 is CACDTLRRTEGDKVDKLIF. The CDR3 DNA is TGTGCCTGTGACACCCTAAGAAGGACCGAGGGGGATAAGGTCGATAAACTCATCTTT.